This T cell receptor beta chain came from a study of T cell repertoires in cytomegalovirus infection. About the study: Both a matching HLA type and CMV infection were indicated by public TCR beta signatures. Overall study results and limits: CMV carriers having the relevant HLA were flagged by cumulative public TCR beta family frequency.

This clonotype was detected a few times. The target antigen is unknown. The V gene end was trimmed by 1 base and the J gene end by 5 bases; junction bases not matched to a gene: 1. Germline assignment: CDR1 LGHDT and CDR2 YNNKEL (reference sequence). This CDR3 has 14 residues. From the reads, TCRdb called clonotypes with MiXCR, one entry per CDR3 protein. The profile shows approximately 200,000 distinct CDR3 sequences, roughly 22% of them singletons. The specimen was CD8+ T cells from PBMCs. This clonotype was sampled from a human donor in good health (CMV status not recorded). Some clones in this sample may be carry-over from other donors' samples. V usage is TRBV3-1 and J usage is TRBJ2-1; 8 bases fit TRBD2. CDR3 DNA: TGTGCCAGCAGCCAAGTAGCGGGGCACAATGAGCAGTTCTTC. Its protein is CASSQVAGHNEQFF.